The T cell receptor beta chain described here comes from a study of cytomegalovirus exposure and HLA in healthy donors. Regarding the study as a whole: Presence/absence analyses took donor sequencing depth as roughly uniform. When the data were analyzed later, several of the most significant clusters appeared to be linked to common viral pathogens. Within the data, a cluster of highly shared sequence variants was likely a sequencing artifact.

It was with 60 Vbeta and 13 Jbeta primers that the PCR ran. The assay was immunoSEQ multiplex PCR, and TCRdb's table has in-frame clones only and misses some. The repertoire consists of 120,000 or so clones, with 60% to 75% occurring once and the leading ten covering approximately 5.4%. In the case of this clone: Its target is unknown.

The receptor was isolated from a woman aged 50 to 60 in good health and CMV-seropositive. Specimen: PBMCs.

The CDR3: CASSYRRGAGANVLTF. CDR3 sequence (DNA): TGTGCCAGCAGTTACCGCAGGGGGGCTGGGGCCAACGTCCTGACTTTC. This chain connects TRBV6-5 to TRBJ2-6, with D possibly being TRBD1 (7 bases). Trimming pared 2 bases from V and 2 bases from J, leaving 10 bases between. This CDR3 region has 16 residues. CDR1 MNHEY and CDR2 SVGAGI come from the germline V gene.